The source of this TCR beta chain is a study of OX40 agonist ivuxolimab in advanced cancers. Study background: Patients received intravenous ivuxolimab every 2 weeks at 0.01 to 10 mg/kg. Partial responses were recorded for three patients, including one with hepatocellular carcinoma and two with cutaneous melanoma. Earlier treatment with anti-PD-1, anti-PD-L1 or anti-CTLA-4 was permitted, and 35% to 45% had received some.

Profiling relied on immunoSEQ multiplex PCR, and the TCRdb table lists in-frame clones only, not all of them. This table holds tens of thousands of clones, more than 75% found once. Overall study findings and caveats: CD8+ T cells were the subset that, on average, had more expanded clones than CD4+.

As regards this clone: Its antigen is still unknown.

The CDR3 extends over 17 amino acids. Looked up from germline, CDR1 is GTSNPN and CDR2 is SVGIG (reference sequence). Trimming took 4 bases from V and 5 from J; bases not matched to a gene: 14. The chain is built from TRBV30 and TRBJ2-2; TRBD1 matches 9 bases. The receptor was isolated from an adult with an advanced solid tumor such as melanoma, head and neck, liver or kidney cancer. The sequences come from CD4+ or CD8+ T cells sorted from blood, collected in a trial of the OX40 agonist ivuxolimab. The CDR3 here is CAWTPPFGTGRTGELFF. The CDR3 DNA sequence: TGTGCCTGGACCCCGCCCTTTGGGACAGGGAGGACCGGGGAGCTGTTTTTT.